This T cell receptor (beta chain) was identified during a study of T cells after yellow fever vaccination. Study at large: With SMART-Seq v4 Ultra Low Input, the fractions containing low cell numbers were prepared.

Trimming shortened V by 0 bases and J by 0 bases, and 6 bases separated the two germline ends. The germline gives CDR1 SGHRS, CDR2 YFSETQ. The CDR3 extends over 14 amino acids. From the 5' RACE reads, TCRdb called clonotypes with MiXCR, one entry per CDR3 protein. The table has 310,000 or so distinct CDR3 sequences, roughly 3.5% seen once. The V gene is TRBV5-1, the J gene TRBJ1-1; D call uncertain. This receptor was taken from a man between 18 and 29 years old who received the YFV17D yellow fever vaccine. Sequences were derived from PBMCs, sampled on the day of the yellow fever booster vaccination. The CDR3 DNA sequence: TGCGCCAGCAGCTTGGGCAGTTTGAACACTGAAGCTTTCTTT. Residues: CASSLGSLNTEAFF.